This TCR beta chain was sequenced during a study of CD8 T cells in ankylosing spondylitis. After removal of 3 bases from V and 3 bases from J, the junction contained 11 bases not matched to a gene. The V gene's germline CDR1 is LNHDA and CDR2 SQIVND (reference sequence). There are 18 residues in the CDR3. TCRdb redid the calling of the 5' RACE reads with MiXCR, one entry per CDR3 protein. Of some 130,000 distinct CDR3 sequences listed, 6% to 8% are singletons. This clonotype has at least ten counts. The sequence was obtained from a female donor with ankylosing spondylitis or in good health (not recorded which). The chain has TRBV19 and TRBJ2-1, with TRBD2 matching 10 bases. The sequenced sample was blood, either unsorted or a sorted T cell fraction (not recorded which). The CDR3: CASSMPSSGGSLYNEQFF. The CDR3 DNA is TGTGCCAGTAGTATGCCCAGTAGCGGGGGGTCCCTCTACAATGAGCAGTTCTTC.